This T cell receptor (beta chain) is drawn from a study of regulatory T cells in long-lasting Graves disease. Overall study results and limits: TRBV28 was favored in persistent disease, as were TRBJ1-2 and TRBJ2-5. Persistent patients had more shared public clonotypes (2,741) than new patients (about 1,000).

This clonotype occurred once. The antigen is unknown. Time point defined: persistent/refractory GD, antithyroid drugs over 5 years with positive TRAb. After RNA was extracted from PBMCs, the TCR library was made from it. With V trimmed by 1 base and J by 0 bases, 9 bases remained unmatched. This CDR3 is built from 17 residues. Germline assignment: CDR1 SEHNR and CDR2 FQNEAQ (reference sequence). Arm-PCR with iRepertoire HTBI primers amplified the CDR3 regions for these TCR beta libraries. Original processing methods: Some 57 TRBV and around 15 TRBJ segments were identified across samples. One entry per CDR3 protein, called by TCRdb with MiXCR from the multiplex PCR reads. TCRdb's processing, not the authors', yielded these V and J calls. Of 500,000 to 700,000 distinct CDR3 sequences in the sample, about 30% are singletons; the top ten hold 42%.

J is TRBJ2-7 and V is TRBV7-9; 7 nucleotides align to TRBD2. The source is a female donor with Graves disease. The sample in question was peripheral blood mononuclear cells (PBMCs), obtained when the disease was refractory, from a patient treated with antithyroid drugs. The CDR3 region is CASSLEVWGGNSYEQYF. The DNA of the CDR3 is TGTGCCAGCAGCTTAGAGGTGTGGGGGGGAAACTCCTACGAGCAGTACTTC.